The 26 T cell receptor beta chains below all came from one sample that was sequenced in a study of blood T cell repertoires in COVID-19 (dated by TCRdb to 2020 to 2022). Library method: the immunoSEQ multiplex PCR assay. Here the immuneACCESS table is served through TCRdb, limited to in-frame sequences with V and J called. Missing clones are a known gap in these copies; in checked studies unresolved V genes cover under half, and the rest lacks a known reason. Here the sample has about 190,000 clones; roughly four fifths occur a single time. Approximately 12% of the sample rests with the top ten. The specimen sequenced was peripheral blood. Receptors originate from a man aged 45 to 65 who had recovered from COVID-19.

J is TRBJ2-1 and V is TRBV19; a possible D gene is TRBD1 (5 bases). V dropped 7 bases and J dropped 0 bases, with 7 bases sitting between them. This CDR3 spans 13 amino acids. Per the germline V gene, CDR1 is LNHDA and CDR2 is SQIVND (reference sequence). CDR3 in amino acids: CASKQDSYNEQFF. CDR3 sequence (DNA): TGTGCCAGTAAACAGGACTCCTACAATGAGCAGTTCTTC. Combining the CDR3 with reference TRBV19 and TRBJ2-1 gives the whole variable domain DGGITQSPKYLFRKEGQNVTLSCEQNLNHDAMYWYRQDPGQGLRLIYYSQIVNDFQKGDIAEGYSVSREKKESFPLTVTSAQKNPTAFYLCASKQDSYNEQFFGPGTRLTVL.

The chain is built from TRBV7-2 and TRBJ2-7; the match to TRBD1 covers 9 bases. The V gene end was trimmed by 4 bases and the J gene end by 0 bases; junction bases not matched to a gene: 4. CDR1 is SGHTA, CDR2 FQGNSA, per germline. The CDR3 is 15 residues long. The CDR3 spells CASSSGTGSSYEQYF. CDR3 sequence (DNA): TGTGCCAGCAGCTCCGGGACAGGGAGCTCCTACGAGCAGTACTTC. The full variable domain, in which reference TRBV7-2 and TRBJ2-7 provide the parts outside the CDR3, is GAGVSQSPSNKVTEKGKDVELRCDPISGHTALYWYRQSLGQGLEFLIYFQGNSAPDKSGLPSDRFSAERTGGSVSTLTIQRTQQEDSAVYLCASSSGTGSSYEQYFGPGTRLTVT.

This sequence joins TRBV28 and TRBJ2-7; D not resolved. The germline V gene encodes CDR1 MDHEN and CDR2 SYDVKM. This CDR3 spans 15 amino acids. Trimming removed 6 bases from V and 9 bases from J, with 24 bases in between. Here the CDR3 reads CASSTTPDRSGLQYF. For the CDR3, the DNA is TGTGCCAGCAGCACGACCCCCGATAGGTCGGGTTTGCAGTACTTC. Full variable domain (remainder filled in from reference TRBV28 and TRBJ2-7): DVKVTQSSRYLVKRTGEKVFLECVQDMDHENMFWYRQDPGLGLRLIYFSYDVKMKEKGDIPEGYSVSREKKERFSLILESASTNQTSMYLCASSTTPDRSGLQYFGPGTRLTVT.

The chain joins TRBV5-1 to TRBJ1-4; perhaps TRBD1 as D (6 bases). Germline V CDR1 and CDR2: SGHRS, YFSETQ. Trimming removed 3 bases from V and 7 bases from J, with 13 bases in between. The CDR3 contains 14 residues. The CDR3 loop reads CASSSRGEGEKLFF. DNA for the CDR3: TGCGCCAGCAGCTCCAGGGGAGAAGGTGAAAAACTGTTTTTT.

This rearrangement joins TRBV27 to TRBJ1-1; D is possibly TRBD1 (6 bases). The germline gives CDR1 MNHEY, CDR2 SMNVEV (reference sequence). The CDR3 extends over 14 amino acids. V shed 2 bases and J shed 2 bases, with 9 bases lying between them. CDR3 coding DNA: TGTGCCAGCAGTTTACTGGGGGCAAACACTGAAGCTTTCTTT. Its translation is CASSLLGANTEAFF.

The rearrangement joins TRBV6-5 to TRBJ2-1; the match to TRBD1 covers 11 bases. CDR3 length equals 14 residues. Germline trimming cut 10 bases from V and 2 bases from J; bases unmatched to any gene: 4. In germline, CDR1 is MNHEY, CDR2 SVGAGI. Here the CDR3 reads CATRGQGAYNEQFF. The DNA for the CDR3 is TGTGCCACCCGGGGACAGGGGGCCTACAATGAGCAGTTCTTC.

This rearrangement joins TRBV7-3 to TRBJ2-7; maybe TRBD2 (5 bases). V was trimmed by 2 bases and J by 5 bases, leaving 13 bases between them. CDR1 and CDR2 (germline): SGHTA, FQGTGA. This CDR3 comprises 14 residues. This CDR3 is CASSLGLQSHEQYF. CDR3 DNA: TGTGCCAGCAGCTTAGGACTCCAGTCCCACGAGCAGTACTTC.

The chain carries TRBV19 and TRBJ1-2; 7 nucleotides line up with TRBD1. The CDR3 is 14 amino acids. Trimming removed 6 bases from V and 4 bases from J; junction bases left unmatched: 8. CDR1 and CDR2 from the germline V gene are LNHDA and SQIVND (reference sequence). The CDR3 region has the DNA TGTGCCAGTAGCTCAAATGACAGGGTCTATGGCTACACCTTC. This gives the protein CASSSNDRVYGYTF.

V is TRBV7-3 and J is TRBJ2-1; 8 nucleotides agree with TRBD2. The V gene end was trimmed by 6 bases and the J gene end by 4 bases; junction bases not matched to a gene: 11. The germline V gene has CDR1 SGHTA and CDR2 FQGTGA. The CDR3 is made up of 16 amino acids. The CDR3 nucleotides are TGTGCCAGCAGTTCCCAACTAGCGGCCGATTACAATGAGCAGTTCTTC. It encodes CASSSQLAADYNEQFF.

V usage is TRBV27 and J usage is TRBJ1-5; 8 bases fit TRBD1. The CDR3 is made up of 15 amino acids. The germline V gene encodes CDR1 MNHEY and CDR2 SMNVEV (reference sequence). The ends lost 4 bases at V and 4 bases at J; junction bases unmatched: 6. The CDR3 loop is CASSSQGVANQPQHF. The CDR3 DNA reads as TGTGCCAGCAGTTCACAGGGGGTTGCAAATCAGCCCCAGCATTTT.

This clone was recorded once. The rearrangement joins TRBV20-1 to TRBJ1-4; the D is unclear. This CDR3 contains 10 residues. The V end lost 3 bases, the J end lost 8 bases, and 4 bases lay between the germline ends. Germline CDR1 DFQATT, CDR2 SNEGSKA (reference sequence). This chain's CDR3 is CSARQEKLFF. The CDR3 bases are TGCAGTGCTAGGCAGGAAAAACTGTTTTTT.

This chain uses TRBV5-6 with TRBJ2-7; a weak D match, TRBD1 (5 bases). V was pared by 0 bases and J by 4 bases, with 14 bases between. CDR3 size: 15 residues. Germline V gene sequence: CDR1 SGHDT, CDR2 YYEEEE. CDR3 protein: CASSLAPPGQYEQYF. The CDR3 DNA sequence: TGTGCCAGCAGCTTGGCCCCGCCAGGGCAATACGAGCAGTACTTC.

On this clone: The sample holds other DNA sequences that translate to the same CDR3. The CDR3, as DNA: TGCGCCAGCAGCCTGAACACCGGGGAGCTGTTTTTT. Its translation: CASSLNTGELFF. This chain links TRBV5-1 with TRBJ2-2; no firm D call. Germline CDR1 is SGHRS and CDR2 is YFSETQ. The CDR3 loop spans 12 amino acids. V lost 4 bases to trimming and J lost 1 base, with 2 bases between them.

The chain links TRBV20-1 to TRBJ2-3, with 9 bases that match TRBD2. Trimming took 3 bases from V and 4 from J; bases not matched to a gene: 11. Per the germline V gene, CDR1 is DFQATT and CDR2 is SNEGSKA (reference sequence). The CDR3 is made up of 16 amino acids. The CDR3 sequence: CSASVRGRAGADTQYF. The CDR3 nucleotides read TGCAGTGCTAGTGTCCGCGGGAGGGCCGGCGCAGATACGCAGTATTTT.

This rearrangement joins TRBV6-5 to TRBJ1-1; no clear D gene. The V and J ends lost 0 bases and 0 bases respectively, with 8 bases between them. Germline values: CDR1 MNHEY, CDR2 SVGAGI. CDR3 length equals 15 residues. CDR3 DNA sequence: TGTGCCAGCAGTTACTCGCAGGCCATGAACACTGAAGCTTTCTTT. Residues: CASSYSQAMNTEAFF.

This clone showed up just a few times. This chain links TRBV29-1 with TRBJ2-3, with 11 bases identical to TRBD2. The CDR3 covers 14 residues. CDR1 is SQVTM and CDR2 is ANQGSEA in the germline V gene. With V trimmed by 7 bases and J by 0 bases, 3 bases remained unmatched. The CDR3 spells CSAGTSGSTDTQYF. CDR3 DNA sequence: TGCAGCGCGGGGACTAGCGGAAGCACAGATACGCAGTATTTT.

The chain uses TRBV10-3 and TRBJ2-3; 10 nucleotides match TRBD2. There are 16 residues in the CDR3. Germline V gene data show CDR1 as ENHRY and CDR2 as SYGVKD. The V segment lost 4 bases and the J segment 0 bases; nucleotides outside the gene matches: 4. The CDR3 protein is CAISGTLAGSTDTQYF. CDR3 nucleotide sequence: TGTGCCATCAGTGGCACACTAGCGGGGAGCACAGATACGCAGTATTTT.

There are a few counts of this clone. A single base separates this from a much larger clone, so it may be a read error. The chain joins TRBV11-2 to TRBJ2-6; no definite D call. V shed 1 base and J shed 2 bases, with 6 bases lying between them. The CDR3 runs 15 residues. Per germline, CDR1 SGHAT and CDR2 FQNNGV. The CDR3 here is CASSLGGAGANVLTF. For the CDR3, the DNA is TGTGCCAGCAGCTTAGGAGGTGCTGGGGCCAACGTCCTGACTTTC.

This rearrangement joins TRBV6-5 to TRBJ1-4; TRBD1 agrees at 9 bases. The V segment lost 2 bases and the J segment 5 bases; nucleotides outside the gene matches: 0. The germline gives CDR1 MNHEY, CDR2 SVGAGI. This CDR3 comprises 14 residues. The CDR3 DNA is TGTGCCAGCAGTTACGGACAGGGGAATGAAAAACTGTTTTTT. It encodes CASSYGQGNEKLFF.

This rearrangement joins TRBV25-1 to TRBJ2-7, with TRBD2 matching 9 bases. Germline-derived CDR1 and CDR2 are MGHDK and SYGVNS. Trimming cost V 3 bases and J 4 bases; bases outside gene matches: 10. The CDR3 spans 16 residues. The CDR3 reads CASSDSAGGPSYEQYF. The CDR3 coding sequence is TGTGCCAGCAGTGATTCGGCGGGAGGGCCCTCGTACGAGCAGTACTTC.

The rearrangement links TRBV20-1 to TRBJ1-1; no definite D call. CDR3 length: 10 amino acids. The germline V gene encodes CDR1 DFQATT and CDR2 SNEGSKA (reference sequence). The CDR3 DNA follows: TGCAGCGAAGGAGGGAATGAAGCTTTCTTT. Translation: CSEGGNEAFF.

J is TRBJ1-3 and V is TRBV21-1. TRBV21-1 is listed as a pseudogene. CDR3 length equals 14 residues. CDR3 sequence (DNA): TGTGCCAGCAGGGGGGGGCCTACCGGGAACACCATATATTTT. Protein: CASRGGPTGNTIYF.

This chain links TRBV4-3 with TRBJ2-3, with 14 bases matching TRBD2. Trimming took 0 bases from V and 4 from J; bases not matched to a gene: 3. The germline gives CDR1 LGHNA, CDR2 YSLEER. CDR3 length: 17 residues. The CDR3 reads CASSQEGTSGSADTQYF. The CDR3 DNA follows: TGCGCCAGCAGCCAAGAAGGGACTAGCGGGAGTGCAGATACGCAGTATTTT.

There are a few counts of this clone. The CDR3 nucleotides are TGTGCCAGCAGTTACGCCGGGTCTAAGCGCGGAAAAGATCAGCCCCAGCATTTT. Protein product: CASSYAGSKRGKDQPQHF. The chain employs TRBV6-2 or TRBV6-3 and TRBJ1-5; no reliable D call. The V and J ends lost 2 bases and 5 bases respectively, with 22 bases between them. The CDR3 sequence is 18 residues long. Per germline, CDR1 MNHEY and CDR2 SVGEGT.

This clone was counted only a few times. V usage is TRBV4-1 and J usage is TRBJ1-2, with a tentative D call TRBD1 (5 bases). From germline, CDR1 is MGHRA and CDR2 YSYEKL. Trimming left V 2 bases short and J 4 bases short, with 11 bases between. This CDR3 comprises 14 residues. The CDR3: CASSQRIGGYGYTF. In DNA form, the CDR3 reads TGCGCCAGCAGCCAAAGGATCGGGGGCTATGGCTACACCTTC.

This clone was observed a few times. The V call is TRBV27, the J call TRBJ2-7, with D maybe TRBD2 (6 bases). This CDR3 has 12 residues. CDR1 and CDR2 from the germline V gene are MNHEY and SMNVEV (reference sequence). Deletions cut 0 bases from V and 10 bases from J, with 10 bases between. CDR3 loop: CASSLSGGDQYF. The CDR3 DNA sequence: TGTGCCAGCAGTTTATCAGGAGGGGACCAGTACTTC.